This T cell receptor beta chain was sequenced during a study of T cell responses to AZD1222 COVID-19 vaccine. General study points: The number of AZD1222 recipients seropositive at baseline was only five or six.

TCRdb keeps only in-frame clones here, not all; method: immunoSEQ multiplex PCR. The table has approximately 140,000 clones, over 85% seen once. The CDR3 covers 17 residues. Trimming shortened V by 5 bases and J by 4 bases, and 23 bases separated the two germline ends. In germline, CDR1 is SNHLY, CDR2 FYNNEI. As concerns this clone: The antigen remains unidentified.

The chain carries TRBV2 and TRBJ2-5; tentatively, D is TRBD1 or TRBD2 (6 bases each). This sequence originates from an adult in good health. Sequencing was performed on peripheral blood, taken on day 0 of AZD1222 vaccination. The CDR3: CASSRQRGAKWIETQYF. In nucleotides, the CDR3 is TGTGCCAGCAGTCGCCAGAGGGGGGCGAAGTGGATAGAGACCCAGTACTTC.